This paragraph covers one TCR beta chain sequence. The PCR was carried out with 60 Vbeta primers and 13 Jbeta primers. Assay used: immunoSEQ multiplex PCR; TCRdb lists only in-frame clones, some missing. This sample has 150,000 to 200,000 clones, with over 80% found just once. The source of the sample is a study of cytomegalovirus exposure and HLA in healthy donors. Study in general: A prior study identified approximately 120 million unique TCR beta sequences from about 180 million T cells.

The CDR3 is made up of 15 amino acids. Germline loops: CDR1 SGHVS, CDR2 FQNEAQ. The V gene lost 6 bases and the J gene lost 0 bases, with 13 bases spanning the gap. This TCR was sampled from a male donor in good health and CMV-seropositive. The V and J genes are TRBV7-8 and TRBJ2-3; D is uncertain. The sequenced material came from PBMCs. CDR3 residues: CASSVDGLSTDTQYF. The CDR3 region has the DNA TGTGCCAGCAGTGTAGACGGGTTGAGCACAGATACGCAGTATTTT.